This T cell receptor beta chain was documented in a study of technical replicates of blood from a handful of donors. The CDR3 consists of 15 residues. From germline, CDR1 is SGHRS and CDR2 YFSETQ. V gave up 3 bases and J gave up 7 bases; unmatched junction bases: 8. The method was immunoSEQ multiplex PCR; TCRdb's version includes in-frame clones alone and lacks a portion of them. Here the sample spans about 97,000 clones, 90% to 97% being singletons. V gene TRBV5-1 combines with J gene TRBJ2-1; 9 positions agree with TRBD2. The receptor was derived from a human donor in good health. Input material: T cells isolated from PBMCs. CDR3 nucleotides: TGCGCCAGCAGCTCCGGGACTAGCATAAGTAATGAGCAGTTCTTC. It yields the protein CASSSGTSISNEQFF.